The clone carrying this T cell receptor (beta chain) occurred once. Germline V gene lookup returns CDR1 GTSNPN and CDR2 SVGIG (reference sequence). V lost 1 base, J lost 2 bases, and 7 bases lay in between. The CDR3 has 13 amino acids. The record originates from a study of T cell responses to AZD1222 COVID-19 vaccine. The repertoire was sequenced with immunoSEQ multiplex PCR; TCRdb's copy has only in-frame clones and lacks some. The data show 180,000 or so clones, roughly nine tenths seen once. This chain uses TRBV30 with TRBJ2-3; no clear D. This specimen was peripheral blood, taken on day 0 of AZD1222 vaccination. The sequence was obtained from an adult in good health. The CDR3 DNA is TGTGCCTGGAGTGGGACCGACACAGATACGCAGTATTTT. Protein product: CAWSGTDTDTQYF.